This record looks at one T cell receptor (beta chain) sequence and its context. What it recognizes is unknown. Repertoires were generated with immunoSEQ multiplex PCR, while TCRdb's copy carries only in-frame clones and drops some. The repertoire holds roughly 1,500,000 clones, with around 98% as singletons. This entry is derived from a study of shared clonotypes between healthy human individuals. Study outcomes and limitations: Non-shared clonotypes were found to have lower generation probabilities than the clonotypes that were shared by all four of the sorted-subset donors.

The CDR3 runs to 14 residues. In germline, CDR1 is SGHNT, CDR2 YYREEE (reference sequence). Trimming removed 4 bases from V and 7 bases from J; junction bases left unmatched: 7. The chain recombines TRBV5-4 with TRBJ2-2; TRBD1 matches 7 bases. This receptor was identified in a man aged 25-45 years in good health. The sample comprised naive CD4+ T cells sorted from blood. Subset indicated: CD45RA+ positively selected. CDR3 residues: CASSPGQLVGELFF. Written as DNA, the CDR3 is TGTGCCAGCAGCCCGGGACAGTTGGTCGGGGAGCTGTTTTTT.